The present T cell receptor beta chain was sequenced within a study of somatic mutations in cytotoxic T cells in rheumatoid arthritis (dated 2017 in TCRdb). Concerning the study at large: Peripheral blood (around 31 ml EDTA) was collected from patients immediately after diagnosis and before any treatment began. TCRB deep sequencing covered approximately 64 patients with rheumatoid arthritis along with 15 to 20 healthy controls. Patients and controls did not essentially differ in median age, which was nearly identical between the groups. To characterize clonality, the study used TCRB deep sequencing while asking whether somatic mutations are carried by expanded CD8+ T-cell clones in newly diagnosed, untreated rheumatoid arthritis. Some V beta antibody-stained T-cell populations were flow-sorted on a FACSAria II or Sony SH800 at nearly 100% purity, and sorted V beta1+ cells also underwent TCRB sequencing.

Genomic DNA underwent TCRB CDR3 sequencing using the immunoSEQ assay. The authors' analysis ran thus. Patient CD8+ clones larger than 1% were compared against published virus-specific TCRB sequences, and only a few matched. Only productive TCRB rearrangements were included in the analyses. Clonality was calculated as a Shannon entropy-based productive clonality index, and a clone was defined by a unique TCRB CDR3 sequence. Repertoire overlap for a pair of samples was computed from each clone's template counts relative to total templates per sample. V-gene usage from TCRB sequencing and V-gene usage measured by flow cytometry were correlated (Spearman r of around 0.6). TCRdb retrieved this table from immuneACCESS and kept in-frame rearrangements only. Not all clones are present; in checked studies, unresolved V genes account for under half, and no reason is known for the remainder. V and J calls and clone size come straight from that table; D and trimming were deduced from the DNA. Across this sample there are 20,000 or so clones, with around 81% seen only once. Approximately 11% of the sample goes to the ten largest clones.

Study-wide conclusions, independent of this receptor: It was unknown which antigens the expanded CD8+ clones targeted, and their absence from virus-specific databases did not exclude viral specificity. In patients, CD8+ clonality rose with age (Spearman r of about 0.53), which was not the case in healthy controls. In about an eighth of the roughly 65 patients, more than 20% of CD8+ cells belonged to the largest CD8+ clone, while several identical CD8+ TCRB sequences were shared between blood and synovial fluid. The finding that TRBV07 was slightly underrepresented in patients was left unadjusted for multiple comparisons. CD8+ T-cell clonality in rheumatoid arthritis patients was not significantly different from that in age-matched healthy controls.

CD4+ and CD8+ cells were isolated by positive magnetic bead selection on an AutoMACS, and purity was checked by flow cytometry. Clonal expansions were first screened by flow cytometry with a TCR V beta antibody panel, then characterized by TCRB deep sequencing of sorted CD8+ fractions. Ficoll-Paque PLUS density gradient separation was used to isolate peripheral blood mononuclear cells. Nucleospin Tissue or Tissue XS kits were used to extract DNA from CD4-enriched, CD8-enriched or PBMC samples, and a Qubit 2.0 fluorometer was used for quantification. From the cysteine up to the phenylalanine, the CDR3 has a length of 15 residues. Of the read, only the CDR3 DNA is kept; its 45 bases are in frame from base 1. The germline V gene (reference sequence) provides CDR1 SEHNR and CDR2 FQNEAQ. V gives up 2 bases and J gives up 6 bases, and the segment between their germline ends measures 14 bases. Comments on this clone: Its antigen specificity is not known. The record has no base qualities; no much larger clone is one base away.

This sequence was found in a man younger than 35 with rheumatoid arthritis. The chain uses TRBV7-9 and TRBJ2-4; the D gene cannot be resolved reliably. The sample comprised CD8+ T cells sorted from blood. CDR3 region: CASSLTDYTSNIQYF. The DNA sequence is TGTGCCAGCAGCTTAACGGATTATACATCAAACATTCAGTACTTC.